This TCR beta chain was obtained from a study of T cell repertoires in cytomegalovirus infection. As for the study in general: A matching HLA type, together with CMV infection, was signaled by public TCR beta signatures. Study-wide points: It was HLA-C-restricted CMV-specific TCR beta clonotypes that dominated the response ex vivo.

From the reads, TCRdb called clonotypes with MiXCR, one entry per CDR3 protein. The sample contains roughly 500,000 distinct CDR3 sequences, approximately 17% of which appear only once. The sample holds a few counts of this clonotype. Its specificity is not known. The CDR3 totals 15 residues. From germline, CDR1 is LNHDA and CDR2 SQIVND (reference sequence). Trimming stripped 1 base from V and 2 bases from J, with 9 bases between. What was sequenced was CD8+ T cells from PBMCs. The V and J genes are TRBV19 and TRBJ2-1; D not certain. The TCR originated in a human donor in good health (CMV status not recorded). Some clones in this sample may be carry-over from other donors' samples. The CDR3 loop is CASSIVGLAYNEQFF. For the CDR3, the DNA is TGTGCCAGTAGTATAGTAGGCCTAGCCTACAATGAGCAGTTCTTC.